The clone carrying this T cell receptor beta chain was counted only a few times. This CDR3 contains 15 residues. Looked up from germline, CDR1 is MDHEN and CDR2 is SYDVKM. Trimming at V came to 4 bases and at J to 8 bases, leaving 9 bases not matched to a gene. This record belongs to a study of blood T cell repertoires in COVID-19. Background on the study: Researchers got acute and convalescent COVID-19 samples from the United States, Italy and Spain. Sources were T cells, B-cell-depleted T cells, or PBMCs; the material itself was cDNA or gDNA.

Original analysis: Estimates of nucleated cell counts were drawn from the amplification of reference gene primers. Sequenced by immunoSEQ multiplex PCR; TCRdb stores in-frame clones only, minus some. V, J and clone size are those of that table, while D and trimming were read from the DNA. Of hundreds of thousands of clones listed, 82% were seen once; the top ten hold roughly 4.9%. The sample was peripheral blood. V usage is TRBV28 and J usage is TRBJ1-4, with TRBD1 identical over 8 bases. This receptor was obtained from a woman older than 75 with active or convalescent COVID-19. The CDR3 DNA is TGTGCCAGCAGTTCCAACCCAGGGGGCAGGGAAAAACTGTTTTTT. Residues: CASSSNPGGREKLFF.